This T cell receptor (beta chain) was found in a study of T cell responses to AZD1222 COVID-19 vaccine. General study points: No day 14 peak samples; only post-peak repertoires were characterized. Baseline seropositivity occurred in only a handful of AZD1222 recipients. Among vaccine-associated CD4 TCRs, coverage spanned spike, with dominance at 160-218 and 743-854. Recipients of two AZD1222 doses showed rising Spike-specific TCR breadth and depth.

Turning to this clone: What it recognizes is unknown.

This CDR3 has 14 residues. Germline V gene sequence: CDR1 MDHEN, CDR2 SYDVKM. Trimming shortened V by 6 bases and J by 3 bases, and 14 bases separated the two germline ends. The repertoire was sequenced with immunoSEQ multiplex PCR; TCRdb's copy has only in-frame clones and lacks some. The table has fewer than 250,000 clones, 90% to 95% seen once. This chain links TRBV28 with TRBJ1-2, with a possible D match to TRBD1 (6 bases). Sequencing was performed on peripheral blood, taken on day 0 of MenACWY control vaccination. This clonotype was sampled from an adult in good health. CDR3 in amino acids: CASSRGGTDYGYTF. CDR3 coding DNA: TGTGCCAGCAGCCGAGGGGGAACGGACTATGGCTACACCTTC.